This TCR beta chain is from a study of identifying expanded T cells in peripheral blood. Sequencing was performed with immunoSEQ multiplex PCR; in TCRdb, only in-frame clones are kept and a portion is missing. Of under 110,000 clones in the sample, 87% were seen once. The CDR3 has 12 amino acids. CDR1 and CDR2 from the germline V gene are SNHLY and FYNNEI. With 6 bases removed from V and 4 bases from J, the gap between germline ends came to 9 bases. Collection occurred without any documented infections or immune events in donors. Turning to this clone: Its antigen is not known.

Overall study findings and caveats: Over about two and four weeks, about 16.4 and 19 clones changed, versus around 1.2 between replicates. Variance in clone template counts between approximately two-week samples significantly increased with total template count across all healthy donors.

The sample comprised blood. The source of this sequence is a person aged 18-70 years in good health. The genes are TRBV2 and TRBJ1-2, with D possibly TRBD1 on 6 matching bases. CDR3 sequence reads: CASRADSYGYTF. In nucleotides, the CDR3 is TGTGCCAGCAGGGCGGACAGCTATGGCTACACCTTC.